The next 5 T cell receptor beta chains were all read from a single sample in a study of CD8+ T cells in alopecia areata. TCR sequencing used cDNA made by reverse transcription of extracted RNA. Method: immunoSEQ multiplex PCR; TCRdb's copy keeps in-frame clones and lacks some. The sample yields approximately 210,000 clones, over 60% seen once. Treatment described: oral pan-JAK inhibitor, 5-10 mg twice daily. Sequencing was performed on CD4+ T cells sorted from blood, taken between weeks 43 and 45, from a patient treated with tofacitinib. All receptors come from a human donor with alopecia areata.

The chain couples TRBV7-2 to TRBJ2-3; perhaps TRBD2 as D (7 bases). Trimming shortened V by 3 bases and J by 3 bases, and 13 bases separated the two germline ends. This CDR3 contains 15 residues. Germline CDR1 and CDR2: SGHTA and FQGNSA. This CDR3 reads CASSFLGGATDTQYF. The DNA of the CDR3 is TGTGCCAGCAGCTTTCTTGGGGGGGCGACAGATACGCAGTATTTT.

The V call is TRBV4-3, the J call TRBJ2-4, with 7 bases identical to TRBD1. The V segment lost 3 bases and the J segment 1 base; nucleotides outside the gene matches: 3. The CDR3 totals 15 residues. Germline CDR1 is LGHNA and CDR2 is YSLEER. The CDR3 is CASSQIQGAKNIQYF. CDR3 bases: TGCGCCAGCAGCCAGATACAGGGGGCCAAAAACATTCAGTACTTC.

The rearrangement uses TRBV30 and TRBJ1-2; D is unresolved. The V gene's germline CDR1 is GTSNPN and CDR2 SVGIG (reference sequence). This CDR3 spans 13 amino acids. Trimming shortened V by 4 bases and J by 6 bases, and 15 bases separated the two germline ends. Here the CDR3 DNA reads TGTGCCTGGACCTCTTTTGTGTACGATGGCTACACCTTC. Residues: CAWTSFVYDGYTF. The full variable domain, with the rest looked up from reference TRBV30 and TRBJ1-2, is SQTIHQWPATLVQPVGSPLSLECTVEGTSNPNLYWYRQAAGRGLQLLFYSVGIGQISSEVPQNLSASRPQDRQFILSSKKLLLSDSGFYLCAWTSFVYDGYTFGSGTRLTVV.

The genes are TRBV5-1 and TRBJ1-4; the match to TRBD1 covers 10 bases. The V gene's germline CDR1 is SGHRS and CDR2 YFSETQ. Trimming cost V 2 bases and J 7 bases; bases outside gene matches: 5. The CDR3 runs to 15 residues. The CDR3 DNA reads as TGCGCCAGCAGCTTATCGACAGGGGGCCTTGAAAAACTGTTTTTT. It translates to CASSLSTGGLEKLFF.

This rearrangement joins TRBV6-1 to TRBJ1-2; TRBD1 matches 7 bases. Germline V gene lookup returns CDR1 MNHNS and CDR2 SASEGT. With 4 bases clipped from V and 9 bases from J, the junction kept 11 bases outside the gene matches. This CDR3 has 14 amino acids. The CDR3 spells CASSGFGDSGSYTF. CDR3 coding DNA: TGTGCCAGCAGTGGGTTTGGGGACAGCGGAAGCTACACCTTC.